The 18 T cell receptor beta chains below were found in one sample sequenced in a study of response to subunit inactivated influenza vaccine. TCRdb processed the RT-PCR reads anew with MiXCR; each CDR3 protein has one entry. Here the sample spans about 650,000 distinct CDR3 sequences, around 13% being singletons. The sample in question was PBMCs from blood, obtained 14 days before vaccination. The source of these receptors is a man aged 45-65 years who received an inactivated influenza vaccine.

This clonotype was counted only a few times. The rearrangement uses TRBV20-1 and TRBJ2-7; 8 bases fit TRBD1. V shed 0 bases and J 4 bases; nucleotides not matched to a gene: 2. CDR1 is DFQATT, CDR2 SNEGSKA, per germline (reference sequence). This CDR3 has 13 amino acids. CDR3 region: CSARETGDYEQYF. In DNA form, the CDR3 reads TGCAGTGCTAGAGAGACAGGGGATTACGAGCAGTACTTC.

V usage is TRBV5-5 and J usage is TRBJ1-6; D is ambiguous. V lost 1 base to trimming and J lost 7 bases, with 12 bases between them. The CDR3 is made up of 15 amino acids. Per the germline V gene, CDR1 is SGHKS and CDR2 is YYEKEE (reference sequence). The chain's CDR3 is CASSLSGPPNSPLHF. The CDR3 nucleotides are TGTGCCAGCAGCTTGTCGGGTCCACCAAATTCACCCCTCCACTTT.

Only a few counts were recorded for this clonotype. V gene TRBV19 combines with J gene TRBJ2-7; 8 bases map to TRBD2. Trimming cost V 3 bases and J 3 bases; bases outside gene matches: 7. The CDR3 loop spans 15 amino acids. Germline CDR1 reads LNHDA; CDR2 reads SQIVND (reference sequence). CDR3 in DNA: TGTGCCAGTAGTATCGGAGCGGGAGTCCACTACGAGCAGTACTTC. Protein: CASSIGAGVHYEQYF.

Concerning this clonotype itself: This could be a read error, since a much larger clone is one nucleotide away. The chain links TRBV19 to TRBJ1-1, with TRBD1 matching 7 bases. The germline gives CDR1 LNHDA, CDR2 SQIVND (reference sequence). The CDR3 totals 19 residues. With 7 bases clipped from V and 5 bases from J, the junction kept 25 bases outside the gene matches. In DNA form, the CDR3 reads TGTGCCAGTACGATTTATAGGGCTGGGGTGACAGGGAGGGAGACTGAAGCTTTCTTT. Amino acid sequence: CASTIYRAGVTGRETEAFF.

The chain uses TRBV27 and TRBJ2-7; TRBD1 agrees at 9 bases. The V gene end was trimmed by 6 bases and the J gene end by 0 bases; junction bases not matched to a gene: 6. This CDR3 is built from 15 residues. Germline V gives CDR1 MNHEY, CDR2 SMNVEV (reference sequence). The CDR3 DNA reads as TGTGCCAGCAGACAGGGGGCGGAGAACTCCTACGAGCAGTACTTC. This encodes CASRQGAENSYEQYF.

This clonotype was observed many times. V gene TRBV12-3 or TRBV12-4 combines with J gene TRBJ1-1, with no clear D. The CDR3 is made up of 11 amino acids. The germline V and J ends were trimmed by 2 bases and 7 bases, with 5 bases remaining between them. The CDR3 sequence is CASSLRSEAFF. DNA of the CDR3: TGTGCCAGCAGTTTAAGAAGTGAAGCTTTCTTT.

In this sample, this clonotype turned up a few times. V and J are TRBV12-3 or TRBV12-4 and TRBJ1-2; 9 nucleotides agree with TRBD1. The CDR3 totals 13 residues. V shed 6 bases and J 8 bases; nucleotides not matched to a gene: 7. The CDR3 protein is CASSPDRGGGYTF. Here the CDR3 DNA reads TGTGCCAGCAGCCCGGACAGGGGAGGCGGCTACACCTTC.

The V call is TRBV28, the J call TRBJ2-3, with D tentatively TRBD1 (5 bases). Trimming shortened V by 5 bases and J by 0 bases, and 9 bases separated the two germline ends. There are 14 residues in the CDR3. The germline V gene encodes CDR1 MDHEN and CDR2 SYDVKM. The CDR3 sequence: CASSMDTSTDTQYF. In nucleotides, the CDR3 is TGTGCCAGCAGTATGGACACAAGCACAGATACGCAGTATTTT.

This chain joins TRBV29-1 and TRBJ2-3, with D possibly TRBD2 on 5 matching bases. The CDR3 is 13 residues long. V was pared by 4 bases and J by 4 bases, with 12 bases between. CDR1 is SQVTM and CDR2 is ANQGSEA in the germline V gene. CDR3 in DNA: TGCAGCGTTGCCGCGGGCCTCTCAGATACGCAGTATTTT. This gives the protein CSVAAGLSDTQYF.

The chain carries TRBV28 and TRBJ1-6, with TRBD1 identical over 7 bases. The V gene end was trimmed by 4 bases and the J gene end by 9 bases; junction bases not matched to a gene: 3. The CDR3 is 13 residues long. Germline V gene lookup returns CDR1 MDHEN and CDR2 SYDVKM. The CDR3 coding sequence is TGTGCCAGCAGTTCTCACAGGGGTTCACCCCTCCACTTT. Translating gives CASSSHRGSPLHF.

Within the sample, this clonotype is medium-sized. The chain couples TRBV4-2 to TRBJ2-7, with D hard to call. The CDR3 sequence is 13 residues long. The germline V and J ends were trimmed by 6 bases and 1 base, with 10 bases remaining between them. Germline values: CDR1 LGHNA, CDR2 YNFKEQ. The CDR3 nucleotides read TGTGCCAGCAGTCAATGGATTTCCTACGAGCAGTACTTC. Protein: CASSQWISYEQYF.

CDR3 coding DNA: TGTGCCAGCACCTCCGGGAGTCTTTTGACAGGACCCCTCATGGGTGAGCAGTTCTTC. It encodes CASTSGSLLTGPLMGEQFF. The chain uses TRBV11-2 and TRBJ2-1, with D perhaps being TRBD1 or TRBD2 (6 bases each). The CDR3 loop spans 19 amino acids. Germline CDR1 SGHAT, CDR2 FQNNGV. Trimming stripped 7 bases from V and 9 bases from J, with 34 bases between.

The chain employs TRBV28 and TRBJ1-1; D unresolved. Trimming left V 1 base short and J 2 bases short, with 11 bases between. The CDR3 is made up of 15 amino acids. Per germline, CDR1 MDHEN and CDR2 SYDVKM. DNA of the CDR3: TGTGCCAGCAGTTTATTTGGGGAGGCAAACACTGAAGCTTTCTTT. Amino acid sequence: CASSLFGEANTEAFF.

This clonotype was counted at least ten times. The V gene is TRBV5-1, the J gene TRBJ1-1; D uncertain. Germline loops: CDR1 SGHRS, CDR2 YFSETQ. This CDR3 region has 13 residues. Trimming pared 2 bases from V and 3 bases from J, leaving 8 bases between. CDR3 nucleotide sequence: TGCGCCAGCAGCTTTTCGGACTACACTGAAGCTTTCTTT. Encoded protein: CASSFSDYTEAFF.

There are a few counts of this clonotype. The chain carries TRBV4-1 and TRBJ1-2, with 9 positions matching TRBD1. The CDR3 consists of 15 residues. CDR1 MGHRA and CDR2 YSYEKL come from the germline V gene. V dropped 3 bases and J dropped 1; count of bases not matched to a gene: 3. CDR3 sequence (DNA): TGCGCCAGCAGCCAGGGACAGGGAAATAACTATGGCTACACCTTC. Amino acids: CASSQGQGNNYGYTF.

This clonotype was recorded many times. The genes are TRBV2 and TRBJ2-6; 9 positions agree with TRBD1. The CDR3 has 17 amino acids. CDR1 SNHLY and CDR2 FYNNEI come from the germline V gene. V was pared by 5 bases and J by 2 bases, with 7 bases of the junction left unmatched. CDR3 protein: CASSPDRGSAGANVLTF. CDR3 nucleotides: TGTGCCAGCAGTCCGGACAGGGGATCAGCTGGGGCCAACGTCCTGACTTTC.

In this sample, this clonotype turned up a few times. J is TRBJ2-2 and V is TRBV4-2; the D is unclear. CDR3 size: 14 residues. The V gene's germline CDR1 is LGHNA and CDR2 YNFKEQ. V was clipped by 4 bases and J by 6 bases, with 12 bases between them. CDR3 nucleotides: TGTGCCAGCAGCCCTGGAGTAACCGCCGGGGAGCTGTTTTTT. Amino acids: CASSPGVTAGELFF.

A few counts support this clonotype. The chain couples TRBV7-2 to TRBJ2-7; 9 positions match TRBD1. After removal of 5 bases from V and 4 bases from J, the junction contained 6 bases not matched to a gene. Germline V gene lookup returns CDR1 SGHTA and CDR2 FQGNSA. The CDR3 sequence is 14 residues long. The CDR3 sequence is CASSRDREGYEQYF. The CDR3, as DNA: TGTGCCAGCAGCCGGGACAGGGAGGGGTACGAGCAGTACTTC.